The 5 T cell receptor beta chains below were found in one sample sequenced in a study of T cell responses to AZD1222 COVID-19 vaccine. Sequencing was performed with immunoSEQ multiplex PCR; in TCRdb, only in-frame clones are kept and a portion is missing. The sample shows some 66,000 clones, less than 90% of them seen only once. Here the sequenced sample was peripheral blood, taken on day 0 of AZD1222 vaccination. These receptors all stem from an adult in good health.

The chain is built from TRBV10-1 and TRBJ2-7, with 15 bases identical to TRBD2. CDR3 length: 16 amino acids. In germline, CDR1 is WNHNN, CDR2 SYGVQD (reference sequence). V dropped 5 bases and J dropped 6; count of bases not matched to a gene: 8. The CDR3 here is CASSPGGLAGGLEQYF. The CDR3 DNA reads as TGCGCCAGCAGTCCGGGAGGACTAGCGGGAGGGCTCGAGCAGTACTTC.

The chain carries TRBV12-3 or TRBV12-4 and TRBJ2-5; D may correspond to TRBD1 or TRBD2 (5 bases each). The CDR3 spans 13 residues. Deletions cut 6 bases from V and 7 bases from J, with 15 bases between. Here the CDR3 DNA reads TGTGCCAGCAGCCGGGGCTTCGAAGGGACCCAGTACTTC. Encoded protein: CASSRGFEGTQYF.

This clone was seen only once. The rearrangement uses TRBV5-1 and TRBJ1-6, with a weak D call TRBD1 (5 bases). In germline, CDR1 is SGHRS, CDR2 YFSETQ. V lost 0 bases to trimming and J lost 6 bases, with 10 bases between them. This CDR3 has 15 amino acids. The CDR3: CASSLDLGGNSPLHF. DNA of the CDR3: TGCGCCAGCAGCTTGGATCTGGGGGGTAATTCACCCCTCCACTTT.

The genes are TRBV2 and TRBJ2-7; 9 nucleotides agree with TRBD1. This CDR3 spans 16 amino acids. V lost 6 bases to trimming and J lost 3 bases; unmatched junction nucleotides: 12. Germline V lookup: CDR1 SNHLY, CDR2 FYNNEI. The CDR3 nucleotides read TGTGCCAGCAGCGACTCCTCCGGGACAGGGTTCTACGAGCAGTACTTC. The encoded protein is CASSDSSGTGFYEQYF.

This clone came up once. The chain combines TRBV19 with TRBJ2-5, with D perhaps matching TRBD1 (6 bases). The germline V gene encodes CDR1 LNHDA and CDR2 SQIVND (reference sequence). This CDR3 contains 13 residues. V was clipped by 3 bases and J by 2 bases, with 7 bases between them. CDR3 loop: CASSMTGQETQYF. CDR3 bases: TGTGCCAGTAGTATGACAGGACAAGAGACCCAGTACTTC. Supplemented by reference TRBV19 and TRBJ2-5, the full variable domain reads DGGITQSPKYLFRKEGQNVTLSCEQNLNHDAMYWYRQDPGQGLRLIYYSQIVNDFQKGDIAEGYSVSREKKESFPLTVTSAQKNPTAFYLCASSMTGQETQYFGPGTRLLVL.